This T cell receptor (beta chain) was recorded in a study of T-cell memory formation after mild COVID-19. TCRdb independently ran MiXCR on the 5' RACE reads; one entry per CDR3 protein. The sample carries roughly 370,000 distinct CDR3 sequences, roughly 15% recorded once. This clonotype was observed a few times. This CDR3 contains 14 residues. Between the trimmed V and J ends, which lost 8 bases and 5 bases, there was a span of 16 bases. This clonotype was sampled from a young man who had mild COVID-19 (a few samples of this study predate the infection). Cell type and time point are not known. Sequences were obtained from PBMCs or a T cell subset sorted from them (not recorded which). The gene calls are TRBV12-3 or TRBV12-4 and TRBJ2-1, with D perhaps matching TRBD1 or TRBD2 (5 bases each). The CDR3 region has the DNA TGTGCCAGCGGGGGAAGGGGAGTCAACAATGAGCAGTTCTTC. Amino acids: CASGGRGVNNEQFF.